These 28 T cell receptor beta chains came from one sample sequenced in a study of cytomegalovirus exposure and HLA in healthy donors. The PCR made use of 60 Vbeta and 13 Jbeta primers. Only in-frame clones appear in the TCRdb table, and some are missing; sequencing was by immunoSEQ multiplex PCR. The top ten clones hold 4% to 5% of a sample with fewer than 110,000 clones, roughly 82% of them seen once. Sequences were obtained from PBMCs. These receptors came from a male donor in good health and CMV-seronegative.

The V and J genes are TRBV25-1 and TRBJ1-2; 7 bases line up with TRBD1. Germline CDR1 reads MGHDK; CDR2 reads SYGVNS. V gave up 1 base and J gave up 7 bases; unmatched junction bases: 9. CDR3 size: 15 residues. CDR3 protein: CASSELQSGGLGYTF. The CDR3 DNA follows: TGTGCCAGCAGTGAATTACAGTCAGGGGGTCTTGGCTACACCTTC.

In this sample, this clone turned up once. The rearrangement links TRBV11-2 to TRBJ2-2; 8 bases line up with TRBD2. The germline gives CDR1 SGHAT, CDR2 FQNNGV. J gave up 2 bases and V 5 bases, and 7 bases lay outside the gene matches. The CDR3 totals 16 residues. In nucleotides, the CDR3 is TGTGCCAGCAGCAGCGGGGGATTACACAACACCGGGGAGCTGTTTTTT. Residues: CASSSGGLHNTGELFF.

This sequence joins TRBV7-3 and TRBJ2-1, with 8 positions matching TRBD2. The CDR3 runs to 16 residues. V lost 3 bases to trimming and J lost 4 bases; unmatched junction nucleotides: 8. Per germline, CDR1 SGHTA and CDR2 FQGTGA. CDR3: CASSLSSGAHYNEQFF. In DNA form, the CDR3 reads TGTGCCAGCAGCTTGAGTAGCGGGGCGCATTACAATGAGCAGTTCTTC.

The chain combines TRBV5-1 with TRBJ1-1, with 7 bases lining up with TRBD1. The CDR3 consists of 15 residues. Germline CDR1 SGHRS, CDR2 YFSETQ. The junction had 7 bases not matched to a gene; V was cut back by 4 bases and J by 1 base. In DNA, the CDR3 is TGCGCCAGCAGCCCGCAGACAGGGAGGAACACTGAAGCTTTCTTT. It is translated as CASSPQTGRNTEAFF.

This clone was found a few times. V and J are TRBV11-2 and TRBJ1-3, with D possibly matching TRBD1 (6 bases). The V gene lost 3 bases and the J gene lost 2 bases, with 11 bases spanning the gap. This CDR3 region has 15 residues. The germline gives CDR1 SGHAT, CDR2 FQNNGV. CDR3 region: CASSLGAGPGNTIYF. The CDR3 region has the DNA TGTGCCAGCAGCTTGGGGGCGGGCCCTGGAAACACCATATATTTT.

CDR3: CASSQGFTDRRGNTIYF. The CDR3 DNA is TGCGCCAGCAGCCAAGGATTTACGGACAGGCGGGGAAACACCATATATTTT. The chain combines TRBV4-1 with TRBJ1-3; 7 bases match TRBD1. The CDR3 is made up of 17 amino acids. The germline CDR1 and CDR2 sequences are MGHRA and YSYEKL. V dropped 1 base and J dropped 4; count of bases not matched to a gene: 10.

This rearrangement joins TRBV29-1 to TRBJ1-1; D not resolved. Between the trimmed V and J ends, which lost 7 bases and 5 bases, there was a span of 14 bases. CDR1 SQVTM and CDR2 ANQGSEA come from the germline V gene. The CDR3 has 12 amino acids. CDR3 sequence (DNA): TGCAGCGACGGACTTTGGGTTACTGAAGCTTTCTTT. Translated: CSDGLWVTEAFF.

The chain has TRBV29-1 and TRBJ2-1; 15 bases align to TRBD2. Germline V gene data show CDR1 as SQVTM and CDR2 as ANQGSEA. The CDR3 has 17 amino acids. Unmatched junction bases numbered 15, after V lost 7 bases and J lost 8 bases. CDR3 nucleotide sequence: TGCAGCGCTTACTCCGGGACTAGCGGGAGGAAAAGGTATGAGCAGTTCTTC. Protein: CSAYSGTSGRKRYEQFF.

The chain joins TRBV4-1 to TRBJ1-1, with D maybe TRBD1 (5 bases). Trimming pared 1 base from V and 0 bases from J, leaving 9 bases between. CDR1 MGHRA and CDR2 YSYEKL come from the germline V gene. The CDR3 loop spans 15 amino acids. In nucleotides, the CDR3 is TGCGCCAGCAGCCAAGTTCCAGGGCTGAACACTGAAGCTTTCTTT. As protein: CASSQVPGLNTEAFF.

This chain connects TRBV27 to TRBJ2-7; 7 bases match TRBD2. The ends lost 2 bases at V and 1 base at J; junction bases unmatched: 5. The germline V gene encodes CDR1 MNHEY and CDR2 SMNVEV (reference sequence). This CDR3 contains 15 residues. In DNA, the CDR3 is TGTGCCAGCAGTTTAAAGGCTAGCGGTTCCTACGAGCAGTACTTC. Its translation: CASSLKASGSYEQYF.

CDR3 in amino acids: CASSYARRAAGQFF. The DNA for the CDR3 is TGTGCCAGCAGTTACGCTCGCAGGGCCGCCGGGCAGTTCTTC. The chain links TRBV6-5 to TRBJ2-1, with D perhaps matching TRBD1 (5 bases). CDR3 length: 14 residues. V was pared by 2 bases and J by 12 bases, with 17 bases between. Germline CDR1 reads MNHEY; CDR2 reads SVGAGI.

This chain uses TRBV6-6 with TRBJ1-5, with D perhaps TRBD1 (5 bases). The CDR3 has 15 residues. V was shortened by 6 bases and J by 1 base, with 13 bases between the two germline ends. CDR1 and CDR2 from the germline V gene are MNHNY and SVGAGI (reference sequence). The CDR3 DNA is TGTGCCAGCAGGCCACAGGCGGGGAGCAATCAGCCCCAGCATTTT. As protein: CASRPQAGSNQPQHF.

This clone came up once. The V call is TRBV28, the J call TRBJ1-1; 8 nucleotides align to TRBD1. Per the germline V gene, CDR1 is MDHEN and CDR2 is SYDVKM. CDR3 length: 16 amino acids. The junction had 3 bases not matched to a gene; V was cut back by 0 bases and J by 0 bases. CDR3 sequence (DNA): TGTGCCAGCAGTTTATGGGCAGGGGGCCTGAACACTGAAGCTTTCTTT. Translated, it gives CASSLWAGGLNTEAFF.

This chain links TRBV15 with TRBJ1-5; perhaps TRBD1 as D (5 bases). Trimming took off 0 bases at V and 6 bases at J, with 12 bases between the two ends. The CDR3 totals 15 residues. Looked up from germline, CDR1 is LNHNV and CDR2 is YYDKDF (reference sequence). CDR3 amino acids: CATSRDQGPGQPQHF. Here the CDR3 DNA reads TGTGCCACCAGCAGAGACCAGGGCCCCGGTCAGCCCCAGCATTTT.

The CDR3 loop reads CASSYSDGSPYEQYF. The CDR3 DNA reads TGTGCCAGCAGTTACTCGGACGGGAGCCCCTACGAGCAGTACTTC. The chain combines TRBV6-5 with TRBJ2-7; tentatively, D is TRBD2 (6 bases). This CDR3 contains 15 residues. The ends were cut back, 0 bases at V and 2 bases at J, with 11 bases in the middle. CDR1 MNHEY and CDR2 SVGAGI come from the germline V gene.

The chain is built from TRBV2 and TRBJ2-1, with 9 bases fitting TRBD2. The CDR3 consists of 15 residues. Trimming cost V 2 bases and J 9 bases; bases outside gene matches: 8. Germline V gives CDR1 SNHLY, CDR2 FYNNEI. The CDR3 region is CASSESSGISSEQFF. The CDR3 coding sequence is TGTGCCAGCAGTGAATCTAGCGGGATCAGCAGTGAGCAGTTCTTC.

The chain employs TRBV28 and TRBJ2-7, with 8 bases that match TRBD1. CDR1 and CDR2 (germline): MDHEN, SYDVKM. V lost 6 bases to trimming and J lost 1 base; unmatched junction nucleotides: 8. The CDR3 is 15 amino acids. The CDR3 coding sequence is TGTGCCAGCAGACTAAGGGGGGACAGGTCCTACGAGCAGTACTTC. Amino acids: CASRLRGDRSYEQYF.

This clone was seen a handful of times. CDR3 sequence: CASSPDRGEKLFF. DNA for the CDR3: TGTGCCAGCAGCCCGGACAGGGGTGAAAAACTGTTTTTT. The chain couples TRBV7-2 to TRBJ1-4, with 9 bases lining up with TRBD1. This CDR3 comprises 13 residues. After removal of 5 bases from V and 7 bases from J, the junction contained 2 bases not matched to a gene. CDR1 is SGHTA, CDR2 FQGNSA, per germline.

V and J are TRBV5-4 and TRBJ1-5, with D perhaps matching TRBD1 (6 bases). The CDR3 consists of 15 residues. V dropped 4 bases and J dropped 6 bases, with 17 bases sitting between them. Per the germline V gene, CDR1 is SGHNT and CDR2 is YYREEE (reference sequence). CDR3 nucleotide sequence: TGTGCCAGCAGCCGAACCCCAGGGGATAGTCAGCCCCAGCATTTT. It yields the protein CASSRTPGDSQPQHF.

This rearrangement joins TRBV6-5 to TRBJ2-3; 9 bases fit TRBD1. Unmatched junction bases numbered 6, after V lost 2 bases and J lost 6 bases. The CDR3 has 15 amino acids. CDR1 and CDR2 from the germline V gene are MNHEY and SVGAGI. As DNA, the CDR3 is TGTGCCAGCAGTTACCTGGGGACAGGGTTGGATACGCAGTATTTT. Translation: CASSYLGTGLDTQYF.

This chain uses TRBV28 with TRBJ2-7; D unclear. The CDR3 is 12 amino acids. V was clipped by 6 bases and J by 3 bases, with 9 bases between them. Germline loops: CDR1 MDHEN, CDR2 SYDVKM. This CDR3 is CASSPGVYEQYF. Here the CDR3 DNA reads TGTGCCAGCAGCCCGGGTGTCTACGAGCAGTACTTC.

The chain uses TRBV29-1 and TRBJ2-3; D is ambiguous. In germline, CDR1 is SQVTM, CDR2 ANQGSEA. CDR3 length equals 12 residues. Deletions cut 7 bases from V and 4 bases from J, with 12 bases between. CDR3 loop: CSAPGAADTQYF. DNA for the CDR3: TGCAGCGCCCCGGGTGCGGCAGATACGCAGTATTTT.

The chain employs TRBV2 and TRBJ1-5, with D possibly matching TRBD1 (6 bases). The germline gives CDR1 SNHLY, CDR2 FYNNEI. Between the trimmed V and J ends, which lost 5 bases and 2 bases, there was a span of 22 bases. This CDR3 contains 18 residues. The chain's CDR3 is CASSRQIARTEGNQPQHF. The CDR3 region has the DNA TGTGCCAGCAGTCGACAGATAGCAAGGACAGAGGGCAATCAGCCCCAGCATTTT.

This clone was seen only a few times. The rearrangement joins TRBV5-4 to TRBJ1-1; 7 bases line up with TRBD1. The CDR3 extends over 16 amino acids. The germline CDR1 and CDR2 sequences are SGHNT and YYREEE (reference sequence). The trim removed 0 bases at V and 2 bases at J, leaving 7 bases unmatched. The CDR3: CASSLGRGRLNTEAFF. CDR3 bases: TGTGCCAGCAGCTTGGGTAGGGGGCGTCTAAACACTGAAGCTTTCTTT.

The CDR3 bases are TGTGCCACCAGCAGAGGGGCAGACAACACCGGGGAGCTGTTTTTT. Its protein product is CATSRGADNTGELFF. The J gene is TRBJ2-2, the V gene TRBV15; D not resolved. Trimming stripped 1 base from V and 2 bases from J, with 8 bases between. The CDR3 runs to 15 residues. CDR1 LNHNV and CDR2 YYDKDF come from the germline V gene (reference sequence).

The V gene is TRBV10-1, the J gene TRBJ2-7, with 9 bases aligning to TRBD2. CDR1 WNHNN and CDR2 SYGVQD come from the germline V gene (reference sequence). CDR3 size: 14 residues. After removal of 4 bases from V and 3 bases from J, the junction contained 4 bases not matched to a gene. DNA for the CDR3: TGCGCCAGCAGTGGGACGACTAGCGGCTACGAGCAGTACTTC. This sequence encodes CASSGTTSGYEQYF.

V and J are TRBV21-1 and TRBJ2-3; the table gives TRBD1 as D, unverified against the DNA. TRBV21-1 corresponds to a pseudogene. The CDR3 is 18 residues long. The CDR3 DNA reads TGTGCCAGCAGTGGCAGGGGGCGGTGGGAGCCAGGCACAGATACGCAGTATTTT. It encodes CASSGRGRWEPGTDTQYF.

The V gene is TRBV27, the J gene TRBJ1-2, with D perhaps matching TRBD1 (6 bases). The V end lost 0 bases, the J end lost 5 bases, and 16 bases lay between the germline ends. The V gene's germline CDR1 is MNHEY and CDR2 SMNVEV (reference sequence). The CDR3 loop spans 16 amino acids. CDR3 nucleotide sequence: TGTGCCAGCAGTTTATCGTGGCAGGGGCGCAGGTATGGCTACACCTTC. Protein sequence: CASSLSWQGRRYGYTF.